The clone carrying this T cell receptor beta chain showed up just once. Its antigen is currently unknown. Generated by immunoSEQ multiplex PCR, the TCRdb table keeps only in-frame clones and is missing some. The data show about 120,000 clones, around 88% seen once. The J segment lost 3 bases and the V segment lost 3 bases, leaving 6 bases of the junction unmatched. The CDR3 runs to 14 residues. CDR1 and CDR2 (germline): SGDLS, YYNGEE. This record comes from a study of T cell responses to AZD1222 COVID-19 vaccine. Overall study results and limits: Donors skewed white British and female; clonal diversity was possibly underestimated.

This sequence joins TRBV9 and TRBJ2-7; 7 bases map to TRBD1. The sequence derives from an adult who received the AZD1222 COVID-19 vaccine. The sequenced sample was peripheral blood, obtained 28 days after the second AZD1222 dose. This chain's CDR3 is CASSASQGNYEQYF. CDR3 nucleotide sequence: TGTGCCAGCAGCGCCTCACAGGGGAACTACGAGCAGTACTTC.